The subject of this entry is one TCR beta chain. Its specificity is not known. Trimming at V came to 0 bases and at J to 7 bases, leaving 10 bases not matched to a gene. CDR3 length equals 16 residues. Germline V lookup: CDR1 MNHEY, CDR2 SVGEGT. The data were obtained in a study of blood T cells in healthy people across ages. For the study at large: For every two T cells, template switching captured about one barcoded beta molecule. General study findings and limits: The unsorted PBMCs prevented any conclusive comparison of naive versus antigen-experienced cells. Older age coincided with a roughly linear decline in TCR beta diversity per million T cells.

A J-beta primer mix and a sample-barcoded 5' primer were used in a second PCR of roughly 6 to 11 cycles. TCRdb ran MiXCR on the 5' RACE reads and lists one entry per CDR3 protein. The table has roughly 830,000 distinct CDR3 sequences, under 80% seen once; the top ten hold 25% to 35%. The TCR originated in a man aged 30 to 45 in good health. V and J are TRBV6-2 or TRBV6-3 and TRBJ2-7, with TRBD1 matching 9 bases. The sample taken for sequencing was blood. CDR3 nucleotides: TGTGCCAGCAGTTACTCGCGGACAGGGGCCAGCGATGAGCAGTACTTC. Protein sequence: CASSYSRTGASDEQYF.